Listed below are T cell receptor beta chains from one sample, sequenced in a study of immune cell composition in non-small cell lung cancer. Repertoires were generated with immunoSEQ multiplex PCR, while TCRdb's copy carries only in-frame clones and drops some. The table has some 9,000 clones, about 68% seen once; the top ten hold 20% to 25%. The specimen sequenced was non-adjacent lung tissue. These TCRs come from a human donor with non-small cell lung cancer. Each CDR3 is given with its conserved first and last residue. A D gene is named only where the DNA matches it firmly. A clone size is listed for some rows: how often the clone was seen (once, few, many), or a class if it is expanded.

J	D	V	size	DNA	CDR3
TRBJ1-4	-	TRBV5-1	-	TGCGCCAGCAGCTTGGCCGGGGAAGAAAAACTGTTTTTT	CASSLAGEEKLFF
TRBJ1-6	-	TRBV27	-	TGTGCCACCTCGAGGGGGGGAGGTTCACCCCTCCACTTT	CATSRGGGSPLHF
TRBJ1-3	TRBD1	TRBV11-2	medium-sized	TGTGCCAGCATAGACAGGGGGTCTGGAAACACCATATATTTT	CASIDRGSGNTIYF
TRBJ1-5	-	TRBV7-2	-	TGTGCCAGCAGCTTAGTTGGGGGGTGGAGCAATCAGCCCCAGCATTTT	CASSLVGGWSNQPQHF
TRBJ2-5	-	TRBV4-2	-	TGTGCCAGCAGCCGAAAAGACGGAGGGGAGACCCAGTACTTC	CASSRKDGGETQYF
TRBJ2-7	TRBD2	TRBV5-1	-	TGCGCCAGCAGCTTGGCAGCGGGAAGTCCGCAGTACGAGCAGTACTTC	CASSLAAGSPQYEQYF
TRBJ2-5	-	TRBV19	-	TGTGCCAGTACCTCGACTAGTCGAGAGACCCAGTACTTC	CASTSTSRETQYF
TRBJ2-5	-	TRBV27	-	TGTGCCAGCAGTTCATCGGGGCCTGAGACCCAGTACTTC	CASSSSGPETQYF
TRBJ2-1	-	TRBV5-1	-	TGCGCCAGCAGCTTGGCCGGGGTTGAGAACAATGAGCAGTTCTTC	CASSLAGVENNEQFF
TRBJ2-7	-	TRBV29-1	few	TGCAGCGTGTCCTTTTCCTACGAGCAGTACTTC	CSVSFSYEQYF
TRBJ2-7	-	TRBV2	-	TGTGCCAGCAGTGCACCCCTGCAGGCGTACGAGCAGTACTTC	CASSAPLQAYEQYF
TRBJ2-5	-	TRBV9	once	TGTGCCAGCAGCCCACGGACAGCCTTATCGGAGACCCAGTACTTC	CASSPRTALSETQYF
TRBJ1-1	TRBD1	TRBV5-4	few	TGTGCCAGCACACCTCCCGGGACAGAGAACACTGAAGCTTTCTTT	CASTPPGTENTEAFF
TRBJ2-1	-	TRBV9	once	TGTGCCAGCAGCGCGGGACTCGACGCCTACAATGAGCAGTTCTTC	CASSAGLDAYNEQFF
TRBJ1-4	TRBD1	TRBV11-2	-	TGTGCCAGCAGCACTGCCAGGGGGGCTGCTGAAAAACTGTTTTTT	CASSTARGAAEKLFF
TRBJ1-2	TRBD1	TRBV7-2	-	TGTGCCAGCAGCTTTTCAACAGGGGAGATCTATGGCTACACCTTC	CASSFSTGEIYGYTF
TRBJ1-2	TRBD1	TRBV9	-	TGTGCCAGCAGCAGGACAGGGTGGGGCTACACCTTC	CASSRTGWGYTF
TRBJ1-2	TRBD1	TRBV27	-	TGTGCCAGCAGCCCCGGACAGGTGCGCTATGGCTACACCTTC	CASSPGQVRYGYTF
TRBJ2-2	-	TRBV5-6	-	TGTGCCAGCAGCCCCATGAACACCGGGGAGCTGTTTTTT	CASSPMNTGELFF
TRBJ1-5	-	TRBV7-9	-	TGTGCCAGCAGCTTAGGAACAGGGTACAATCAGCCCCAGCATTTT	CASSLGTGYNQPQHF
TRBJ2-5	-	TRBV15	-	TGTGCCACCAGCAGACAGGGTAGCCTGGTTCAAGAGACCCAGTACTTC	CATSRQGSLVQETQYF
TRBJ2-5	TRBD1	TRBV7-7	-	TGTGCTAGCAGCTTAGGGGGCACACGAAGAGAGACCCAGTACTTC	CASSLGGTRRETQYF
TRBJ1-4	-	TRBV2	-	TGTGCCAGCAGTGAATTCGGGGCAACTAATGAAAAACTGTTTTTT	CASSEFGATNEKLFF
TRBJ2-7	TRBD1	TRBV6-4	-	TGTGCCAGCAGTGACTCGGACAGGGGTGAGCAGTACTTC	CASSDSDRGEQYF
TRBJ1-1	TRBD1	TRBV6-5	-	TGTGCCAGCAGGGATTCGGACAGGGAAACTGAAGCTTTCTTT	CASRDSDRETEAFF
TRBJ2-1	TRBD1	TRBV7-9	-	TGTGCCAGCAGCACCCCGGGACAGGGGGCCTTCAATGAGCAGTTCTTC	CASSTPGQGAFNEQFF
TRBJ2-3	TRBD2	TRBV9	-	TGTGCCAGCAGCGCGGGACTAACATTTTCAGATACGCAGTATTTT	CASSAGLTFSDTQYF
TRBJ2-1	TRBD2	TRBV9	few	TGTGCCAGCAGCCCATTGACTAGCTGGTCGTTCTTC	CASSPLTSWSFF
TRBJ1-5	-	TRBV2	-	TGTGCCAGCAGCTATCCAGGGGCAAATCAGCCCCAGCATTTT	CASSYPGANQPQHF
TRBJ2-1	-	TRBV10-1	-	TGCGCCAGCAGCCCCCTAAATGAGCAGTTCTTC	CASSPLNEQFF
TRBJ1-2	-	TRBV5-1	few	TGCGCCAGCAGCTTGTCCGGACAGAACTATGGCTACACCTTC	CASSLSGQNYGYTF
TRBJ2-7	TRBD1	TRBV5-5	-	TGTGCCAGCAGCACCGCCGAGACAGGGGGGCGCGAGCAGTACTTC	CASSTAETGGREQYF
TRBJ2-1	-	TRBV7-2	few	TGTGCCAGCAGCCTGAGTTCCTACAATGAGCAGTTCTTC	CASSLSSYNEQFF
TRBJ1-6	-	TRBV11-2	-	TGTGCCAGCAGCTTAGAAGTGGCACATTCACCCCTCCACTTT	CASSLEVAHSPLHF
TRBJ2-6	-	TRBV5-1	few	TGCGCCAGCAGCTCGGGAGACGTTACCAACGTCCTGACTTTC	CASSSGDVTNVLTF
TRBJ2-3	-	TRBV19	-	TGTGCCAGTAGTATAGGTCCAGGGCGGACAGATACGCAGTATTTT	CASSIGPGRTDTQYF
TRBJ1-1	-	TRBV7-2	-	TGTGCCAGCAGCTTGCTGGGCATGAACACTGAAGCTTTCTTT	CASSLLGMNTEAFF
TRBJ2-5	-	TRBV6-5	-	TGTGCCAGCAGTTTCACAGGGACGGAGACCCAGTACTTC	CASSFTGTETQYF
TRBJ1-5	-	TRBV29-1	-	TGCAGCGTTACAGATCAGCCCCAGCATTTT	CSVTDQPQHF
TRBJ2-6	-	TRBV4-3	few	TGCGCCAGCAGCCACCAATACGGGGGCTCTGGGGCCAACGTCCTGACTTTC	CASSHQYGGSGANVLTF
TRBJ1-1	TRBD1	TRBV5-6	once	TGTGCCAGCAGCTTTTGGACAGGGAACACTGAAGCTTTCTTT	CASSFWTGNTEAFF
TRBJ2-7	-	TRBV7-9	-	TGTGCCAGCAGCGCCCAAGACAGTCCCTACGAGCAGTACTTC	CASSAQDSPYEQYF
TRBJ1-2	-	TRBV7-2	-	TGTGCCAGCAGCTTAGCGGGGACTTATGGCTACACCTTC	CASSLAGTYGYTF
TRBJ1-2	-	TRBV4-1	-	TGCGCCAGCAGCCTCGAAGCCGGTCTTGGGGCATATGGCTACACCTTC	CASSLEAGLGAYGYTF
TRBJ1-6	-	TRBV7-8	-	TGTGCCAGCAATGGGGAGTATAATTCACCCCTCCACTTT	CASNGEYNSPLHF
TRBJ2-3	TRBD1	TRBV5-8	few	TGTGCCAGCAGCTACAAAGGGACAGGGGAGGGAGGAAGCACAGATACGCAGTATTTT	CASSYKGTGEGGSTDTQYF
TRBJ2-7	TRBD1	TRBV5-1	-	TGCGCCAGCAGCTGGACTCAGGGGGTGAACGAGCAGTACTTC	CASSWTQGVNEQYF
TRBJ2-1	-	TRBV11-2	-	TGTGCCAGCAGCCCCCAGACTTACAATGAGCAGTTCTTC	CASSPQTYNEQFF
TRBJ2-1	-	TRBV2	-	TGTGCCTGCGGGGCAGGGACTGTCAATGAGCAGTTCTTC	CACGAGTVNEQFF
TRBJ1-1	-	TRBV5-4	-	TGCGCCAGCAGCCTGAGGCTAACCCAAGACACTGAAGCTTTCTTT	CASSLRLTQDTEAFF
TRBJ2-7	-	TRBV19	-	TGTGCCAGTAGTCCGATGGAGGGGTTGCGCTACGAGCAGTACTTC	CASSPMEGLRYEQYF
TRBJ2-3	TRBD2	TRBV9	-	TGTGCCAGCAGCGTAGGACTAGCGGGGGGGCCAGGCACAGATACGCAGTATTTT	CASSVGLAGGPGTDTQYF
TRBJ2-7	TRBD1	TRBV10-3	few	TGTGCCATCAGTGAGGGGGGACAGACCTACGAGCAGTACTTC	CAISEGGQTYEQYF